This TCR beta chain appears in the sequencing data of a study of T cells in narcolepsy. Findings of the study overall: Autoreactive HCRT-specific and TRIB2-specific clonotypes were marked in same-patient CSF-versus-blood CD4+ comparisons. No autoreactive T cell clone sequences appeared in some memory CD4+ repertoires. Reportedly, autoreactive clonotypes were serially detected in patients' blood but not controls'.

In its sample, this clone was seen a few times. The target antigen is unknown. Generated by immunoSEQ multiplex PCR, the TCRdb table keeps only in-frame clones and is missing some. This repertoire shows about 33,000 clones, more than 80% found once; its top ten account for over 0.95%. CDR3 size: 14 residues. CDR1 ENHRY and CDR2 SYGVKD come from the germline V gene. V lost 10 bases to trimming and J lost 3 bases, with 16 bases between them. This receptor was identified in a human donor with narcolepsy. This chain uses TRBV10-3 with TRBJ1-5; the D is unclear. Specimen: CD45RA- memory CD4+ T cells from PBMCs. The CDR3 DNA sequence: TGTGCCAGCAGCCGACGCCAGGACAATCAGCCCCAGCATTTT. The encoded protein is CASSRRQDNQPQHF.